These 22 T cell receptor beta chains originate from one sample sequenced in a study of CD8 T cells in ankylosing spondylitis. TCRdb reanalysed the 5' RACE reads using MiXCR and keeps one entry per CDR3 protein. The data contain a few hundred thousand distinct CDR3 sequences, roughly a tenth of them singletons. The sample consisted of blood, either unsorted or a sorted T cell fraction (not recorded which). These receptors all come from a male donor with ankylosing spondylitis or in good health (not recorded which).

Many counts were recorded for this clonotype. Written as DNA, the CDR3 is TGTGCCAGCAGTTTAGGTGGCGGGGTCTCCTACAATGAGCAGTTCTTC. Its translation is CASSLGGGVSYNEQFF. V gene TRBV12-3 or TRBV12-4 combines with J gene TRBJ2-1; possible D gene TRBD2, 6 bases. CDR3 length: 16 residues. Trimming took off 1 base at V and 0 bases at J, with 10 bases between the two ends.

The sample holds many counts of this clonotype. The chain combines TRBV5-1 with TRBJ1-1; unclear D gene. V gave up 4 bases and J gave up 3 bases, with 10 bases separating them. This CDR3 has 13 amino acids. The germline gives CDR1 SGHRS, CDR2 YFSETQ. DNA of the CDR3: TGCGCCAGCAGCAAGGAGGGCGACACTGAAGCTTTCTTT. Protein product: CASSKEGDTEAFF.

This clonotype was observed at least ten times. The chain couples TRBV29-1 to TRBJ2-4, with D maybe TRBD2 (6 bases). Germline lookup yields CDR1 SQVTM and CDR2 ANQGSEA. The CDR3 sequence is 16 residues long. The germline V and J ends were trimmed by 6 bases and 3 bases, with 21 bases remaining between them. Here the CDR3 reads CSVNRRSEGGKNIQYF. The CDR3 DNA sequence: TGCAGCGTGAACCGACGGTCAGAGGGAGGCAAAAACATTCAGTACTTC.

V usage is TRBV11-3 and J usage is TRBJ1-2; D is possibly TRBD1 (6 bases). The germline CDR1 and CDR2 sequences are SGHNT and YENEEA. The CDR3 sequence is 15 residues long. V was trimmed by 11 bases and J by 0 bases, leaving 19 bases between them. In nucleotides, the CDR3 is TGTGCCGGGTCGCTAGGGGACACCTCTAACTATGGCTACACCTTC. Residues: CAGSLGDTSNYGYTF. Using reference TRBV11-3 and TRBJ1-2 for the parts outside the CDR3, the full variable domain is EAGVVQSPRYKIIEKKQPVAFWCNPISGHNTLYWYLQNLGQGPELLIRYENEEAVDDSQLPKDRFSAERLKGVDSTLKIQPAELGDSAVYLCAGSLGDTSNYGYTFGSGTRLTVV.

This rearrangement joins TRBV5-6 to TRBJ2-5; D remains unclear. The germline V gene has CDR1 SGHDT and CDR2 YYEEEE. The CDR3 sequence is 12 residues long. V lost 4 bases and J 5 bases, leaving 9 bases between the germline ends. The CDR3 sequence is CASSNKWETQYF. The DNA for the CDR3 is TGTGCCAGCAGCAATAAATGGGAGACCCAGTACTTC.

Note on this clonotype: Possible read error: a much larger clone is one base away. This chain joins TRBV20-1 and TRBJ2-5; maybe TRBD2 (6 bases). Germline V gene sequence: CDR1 DFQATT, CDR2 SNEGSKA (reference sequence). The length of the CDR3 is 15 residues. The CDR3 loop reads CIASQAGGWHETQYF. As DNA, the CDR3 is TGCATTGCTAGCCAGGCTGGGGGGTGGCATGAGACCCAGTACTTC.

The chain uses TRBV7-9 and TRBJ2-7, with D tentatively TRBD2 (6 bases). The V gene lost 4 bases and the J gene lost 4 bases, with 17 bases spanning the gap. This CDR3 is 15 amino acids long. CDR1 and CDR2 (germline): SEHNR, FQNEAQ (reference sequence). The CDR3 coding sequence is TGTGCCAGCAGCTCTCGGGAAGGGACTCGGTACGAGCAGTACTTC. As protein: CASSSREGTRYEQYF.

This clonotype showed up many times. V and J are TRBV5-5 and TRBJ1-6; a weak D match, TRBD1 (5 bases). The CDR3 length is 16 residues. The germline V gene has CDR1 SGHKS and CDR2 YYEKEE (reference sequence). V dropped 2 bases and J dropped 0 bases, with 9 bases sitting between them. CDR3 sequence reads: CASSFSGDSYNSPLHF. In nucleotides, the CDR3 is TGTGCCAGCAGCTTTTCGGGGGACTCCTATAATTCACCCCTCCACTTT.

This clonotype was observed many times. In DNA form, the CDR3 reads TGCAGCGTGTACAGGGAGTCGACAGAGACCCAGTACTTC. Translating it yields CSVYRESTETQYF. J is TRBJ2-5 and V is TRBV29-1; tentative D call: TRBD1 (6 bases). The germline V and J ends were trimmed by 6 bases and 4 bases, with 15 bases remaining between them. Germline CDR1 is SQVTM and CDR2 is ANQGSEA. The CDR3 runs 13 residues.

This clonotype came up many times. This chain uses TRBV11-2 with TRBJ1-5, with D hard to call. Germline V lookup: CDR1 SGHAT, CDR2 FQNNGV. Deletions cut 5 bases from V and 1 base from J, with 12 bases between. The CDR3 has 15 residues. This CDR3 is CASSPGGESNQPQHF. The CDR3 nucleotides read TGTGCCAGCAGCCCCGGCGGAGAGAGCAATCAGCCCCAGCATTTT.

This clonotype was picked up many times. The chain recombines TRBV28 with TRBJ1-2, with 8 nucleotides matching TRBD1. Germline V CDR1 and CDR2: MDHEN, SYDVKM. The CDR3 is 15 amino acids. Losses at the gene ends were 3 bases for V and 2 bases for J; bases not matched to a gene: 5. CDR3 nucleotides: TGTGCCAGCAGTTTTGAGGACAGGGACAACTATGGCTACACCTTC. Translated, it gives CASSFEDRDNYGYTF.

J is TRBJ1-6 and V is TRBV2; weak D call: TRBD1 (5 bases). The CDR3 totals 14 residues. The germline V gene encodes CDR1 SNHLY and CDR2 FYNNEI. Trimming took off 8 bases at V and 5 bases at J, with 13 bases between the two ends. This CDR3 reads CASQYGRDNSPLHF. As DNA, the CDR3 is TGTGCCAGCCAGTACGGCAGGGATAATTCACCCCTCCACTTT.

This clonotype was seen repeatedly, ten times or more. The chain has TRBV4-1 and TRBJ1-4; D not resolved. Germline V gene sequence: CDR1 MGHRA, CDR2 YSYEKL. V was trimmed by 4 bases and J by 7 bases, leaving 19 bases between them. CDR3 length equals 16 residues. The CDR3 spells CASSPPRGIRFEKLFF. The CDR3 DNA sequence: TGCGCCAGCAGCCCTCCACGGGGAATAAGGTTTGAAAAACTGTTTTTT.

The J gene is TRBJ2-1, the V gene TRBV28; D may be TRBD1 (6 bases). V shed 2 bases and J shed 5 bases, with 10 bases lying between them. This CDR3 contains 14 residues. Germline CDR1 and CDR2: MDHEN and SYDVKM. The CDR3 bases are TGTGCCAGCAGTTTACTGACAGGACACAATGAGCAGTTCTTC. This translates into CASSLLTGHNEQFF.

This clonotype was found many times. This chain joins TRBV27 and TRBJ2-3; 10 nucleotides match TRBD2. Germline CDR1 MNHEY, CDR2 SMNVEV (reference sequence). Germline trimming cut 5 bases from V and 2 bases from J; bases unmatched to any gene: 7. The CDR3 is 16 amino acids. CDR3 DNA: TGTGCCAGCAGTCAGGGACTAGCGAAGGTCACAGATACGCAGTATTTT. Amino acids: CASSQGLAKVTDTQYF.

This clonotype was counted many times. The gene calls are TRBV7-2 and TRBJ1-2; 7 bases match TRBD1. The germline CDR1 and CDR2 sequences are SGHTA and FQGNSA. The CDR3 totals 17 residues. Trimming removed 5 bases from V and 4 bases from J; junction bases left unmatched: 16. The CDR3 DNA sequence: TGTGCCAGCAGCCTCACGGGGGGGGACAGTCTCCTCTATGGCTACACCTTC. It translates to CASSLTGGDSLLYGYTF.

Points on this clonotype: A much larger clonotype is one base distant, so this may be a read error. This chain links TRBV18 with TRBJ2-1; D is tentatively TRBD1 or TRBD2 (5 bases each). Germline CDR1 reads KGHSH; CDR2 reads LQKENI. The V end was cut by 3 bases, the J end by 9 bases, with 9 bases between. The CDR3 has 12 residues. The CDR3 loop is CASSPSDSEQFF. Written as DNA, the CDR3 is TGTGCCAGCTCACCTAGCGACAGTGAGCAGTTCTTC. Variable domain in full (rest from reference TRBV18 and TRBJ2-1): NAGVMQNPRHLVRRRGQEARLRCSPMKGHSHVYWYRQLPEEGLKFMVYLQKENIIDESGMPKERFSAEFPKEGPSILRIQQVVRGDSAAYFCASSPSDSEQFFGPGTRLTVL.

The V and J genes are TRBV13 and TRBJ1-1; TRBD1 matches 11 bases. CDR1 PRHDT and CDR2 FYEKMQ come from the germline V gene (reference sequence). With V trimmed by 4 bases and J by 3 bases, 4 bases remained unmatched. The CDR3 sequence is 15 residues long. The CDR3 sequence: CASSWTGGWDTEAFF. The CDR3 nucleotides read TGTGCCAGCAGCTGGACAGGGGGCTGGGACACTGAAGCTTTCTTT.

There are many counts of this clonotype. CDR3 residues: CSAREAGHIQYF. DNA for the CDR3: TGCAGTGCTAGAGAGGCAGGCCACATTCAGTACTTC. The chain links TRBV20-1 to TRBJ2-4; no definite D call. There are 12 residues in the CDR3. Germline loops: CDR1 DFQATT, CDR2 SNEGSKA (reference sequence). V dropped 0 bases and J dropped 8 bases, with 8 bases sitting between them.

This clonotype was seen repeatedly, ten times or more. The chain links TRBV12-3 or TRBV12-4 to TRBJ2-3; 9 nucleotides match TRBD2. Trimming cost V 5 bases and J 10 bases; bases outside gene matches: 7. The CDR3 is made up of 13 amino acids. The CDR3 region is CASSPSLAGAQYF. Here the CDR3 DNA reads TGTGCCAGCAGTCCATCATTAGCGGGGGCGCAGTATTTT.

This clonotype was observed at least ten times. The chain combines TRBV29-1 with TRBJ2-7; 8 nucleotides match TRBD1. Unmatched junction bases numbered 8, after V lost 7 bases and J lost 0 bases. CDR1 is SQVTM and CDR2 is ANQGSEA in the germline V gene. CDR3 size: 14 residues. Here the CDR3 reads CSARQQGVSYEQYF. DNA for the CDR3: TGCAGCGCCAGGCAACAGGGGGTCTCCTACGAGCAGTACTTC.

The CDR3 loop is CASSIRGQGGHEQYF. The CDR3 DNA is TGTGCCAGTAGTATCCGGGGACAGGGAGGCCACGAGCAGTACTTC. The J gene is TRBJ2-7, the V gene TRBV19; TRBD1 agrees at 9 bases. V shed 3 bases, J shed 5 bases, and the junction held 8 bases outside the gene matches. The CDR3 runs to 15 residues. The germline V gene encodes CDR1 LNHDA and CDR2 SQIVND (reference sequence). Full variable domain (missing parts from reference TRBV19 and TRBJ2-7): DGGITQSPKYLFRKEGQNVTLSCEQNLNHDAMYWYRQDPGQGLRLIYYSQIVNDFQKGDIAEGYSVSREKKESFPLTVTSAQKNPTAFYLCASSIRGQGGHEQYFGPGTRLTVT.